This TCR beta chain was recovered during a study of blood T cell repertoires in COVID-19. This clone was picked up one time. Using immunoSEQ multiplex PCR, the repertoire was profiled, and TCRdb retains in-frame clones only, with some absent. This sample carries 45,000 to 50,000 clones, approximately 83% of them seen once, and the ten largest clones take 7% to 10%. This CDR3 contains 15 residues. V lost 9 bases to trimming and J lost 0 bases, with 15 bases between them. The V gene's germline CDR1 is MDHEN and CDR2 SYDVKM. The specimen sequenced was peripheral blood. The TCR sequence derives from an elderly man in a cohort sampled during active COVID-19. The V call is TRBV28, the J call TRBJ1-5; maybe TRBD1 (5 bases). This CDR3 reads CASRVGAYSNQPQHF. CDR3 bases: TGTGCCAGTCGTGTAGGGGCTTATAGCAATCAGCCCCAGCATTTT. Full variable domain (rest looked up from reference TRBV28 and TRBJ1-5): DVKVTQSSRYLVKRTGEKVFLECVQDMDHENMFWYRQDPGLGLRLIYFSYDVKMKEKGDIPEGYSVSREKKERFSLILESASTNQTSMYLCASRVGAYSNQPQHFGDGTRLSIL.